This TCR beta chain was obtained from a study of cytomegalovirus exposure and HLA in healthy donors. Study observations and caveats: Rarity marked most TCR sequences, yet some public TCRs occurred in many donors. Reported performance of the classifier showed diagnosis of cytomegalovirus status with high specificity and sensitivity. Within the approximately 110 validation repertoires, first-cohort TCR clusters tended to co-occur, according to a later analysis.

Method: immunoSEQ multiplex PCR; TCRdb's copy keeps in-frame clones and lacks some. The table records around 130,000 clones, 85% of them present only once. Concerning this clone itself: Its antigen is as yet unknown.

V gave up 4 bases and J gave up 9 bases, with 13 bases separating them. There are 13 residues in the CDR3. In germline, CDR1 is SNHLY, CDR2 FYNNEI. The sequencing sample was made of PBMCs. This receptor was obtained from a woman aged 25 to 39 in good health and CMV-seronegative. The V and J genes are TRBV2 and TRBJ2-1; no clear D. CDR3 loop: CASSGSRIAEQFF. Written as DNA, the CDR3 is TGTGCCAGCAGTGGGTCGAGGATCGCTGAGCAGTTCTTC.